This T cell receptor (beta chain) was identified during a study of early T cells in non-severe SARS-CoV-2 infection. This clonotype occurred a few times. Each CDR3 protein is one row after TCRdb ran MiXCR on the 5' RACE reads. The sample has about 66,000 distinct CDR3 sequences, roughly 13% seen once. Sequencing was performed on whole blood. This sequence originates from an adult who was a healthcare worker with PCR-confirmed SARS-CoV-2 infection or an uninfected control (not recorded which).

The DNA for the CDR3 is TGTGCCAGCAGGGGGGGGGCGTACGAGCAGTACTTC. Its protein product is CASRGGAYEQYF. The chain couples TRBV28 to TRBJ2-7; TRBD2 might be the D (7 bases). The V gene lost 6 bases and the J gene lost 4 bases, with 10 bases spanning the gap. This CDR3 is 12 amino acids long. Germline V gene lookup returns CDR1 MDHEN and CDR2 SYDVKM.